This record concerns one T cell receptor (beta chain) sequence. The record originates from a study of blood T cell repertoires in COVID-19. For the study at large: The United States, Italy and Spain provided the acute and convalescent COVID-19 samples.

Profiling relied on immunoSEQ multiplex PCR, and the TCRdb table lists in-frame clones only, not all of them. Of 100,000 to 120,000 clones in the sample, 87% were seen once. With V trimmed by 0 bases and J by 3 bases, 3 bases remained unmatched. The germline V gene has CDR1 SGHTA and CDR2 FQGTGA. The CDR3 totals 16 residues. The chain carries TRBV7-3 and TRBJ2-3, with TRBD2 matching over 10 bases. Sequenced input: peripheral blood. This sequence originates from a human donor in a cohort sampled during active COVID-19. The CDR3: CASSLTGLAETDTQYF. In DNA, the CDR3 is TGTGCCAGCAGCTTAACTGGACTAGCGGAGACAGATACGCAGTATTTT.